Listed below are T cell receptor beta chains from one sample, sequenced in a study of blood T cells in healthy people across ages. TCRdb reprocessed the 5' RACE reads via MiXCR and lists one record per CDR3 protein. Among around 1,000,000 distinct CDR3 sequences listed, about 23% were seen once. The sample was also linked to a second study, of T cells of mothers and their children.

The sequencing sample was made of blood. The receptor source for this set is a girl aged 2 to 10 in good health. Each CDR3 is given with its conserved first and last residue. Fields, in order: clone size, V gene, D gene, J gene, CDR3 DNA, CDR3 protein. The D gene is left open where the match is weak. Only some rows state a clone size, as once, few, many or a class for expanded clones.

abundance: many
v_gene: TRBV9
d_gene: .
j_gene: TRBJ1-1
CDR3nt: TGTGCCAGCAGCGTAGGGGGGGCCAACACTGAAGCTTTCTTT
CDR3aa: CASSVGGANTEAFF

abundance: few
v_gene: TRBV12-3/TRBV12-4
d_gene: .
j_gene: TRBJ2-5
CDR3nt: TGTGCCAGCAGTTCATACGACGCCTTGGGGGCAGAGACCCAGTACTTC
CDR3aa: CASSSYDALGAETQYF

abundance: .
v_gene: TRBV27
d_gene: .
j_gene: TRBJ2-3
CDR3nt: TGTGCCAGCATCCCTTTGTCGAGGGTAACAGATACGCAGTATTTT
CDR3aa: CASIPLSRVTDTQYF

abundance: .
v_gene: TRBV29-1
d_gene: .
j_gene: TRBJ2-7
CDR3nt: TGCAGCGCGGGTGTTTGGTCTGCGGGTCTCTACGAGCAGTACTTC
CDR3aa: CSAGVWSAGLYEQYF

abundance: few
v_gene: TRBV5-1
d_gene: .
j_gene: TRBJ2-4
CDR3nt: TGCGCCAGCAGCTCCCAAACGGAGGGCGCCAAAAACATTCAGTACTTC
CDR3aa: CASSSQTEGAKNIQYF

abundance: .
v_gene: TRBV15
d_gene: TRBD2
j_gene: TRBJ2-1
CDR3nt: TGTGCCACCAGCTACCAGCGGGGGGGGGTGTATGAGCAGTTCTTC
CDR3aa: CATSYQRGGVYEQFF

abundance: .
v_gene: TRBV15
d_gene: .
j_gene: TRBJ1-4
CDR3nt: TGTGCCACCAGCTTACCAGGGGTAAAACTGTTTTTT
CDR3aa: CATSLPGVKLFF

abundance: few
v_gene: TRBV7-2
d_gene: TRBD1
j_gene: TRBJ2-7
CDR3nt: TGTGCCAGCATCAGGGGACAGGGGGCCTACGAGCAGTACTTC
CDR3aa: CASIRGQGAYEQYF

abundance: .
v_gene: TRBV11-2
d_gene: .
j_gene: TRBJ2-1
CDR3nt: TGTGCCAGCAGCTTTCGTAATTCTGAGCAGTTCTTC
CDR3aa: CASSFRNSEQFF

abundance: .
v_gene: TRBV7-2
d_gene: TRBD2
j_gene: TRBJ2-3
CDR3nt: TGTGCCAGCAGCTACGGACTAGCGGGATTCGATACGCAGTATTTT
CDR3aa: CASSYGLAGFDTQYF

abundance: .
v_gene: TRBV20-1
d_gene: TRBD1
j_gene: TRBJ2-1
CDR3nt: TGCAGTGCGTTGGGGACAGGATATTACAATGAGCAGTTCTTC
CDR3aa: CSALGTGYYNEQFF

abundance: .
v_gene: TRBV5-8
d_gene: .
j_gene: TRBJ1-4
CDR3nt: TGTGCCAGCAGCGGTAGACAGGTTGCAACTAATGAAAAACTGTTTTTT
CDR3aa: CASSGRQVATNEKLFF

abundance: few
v_gene: TRBV20-1
d_gene: TRBD2
j_gene: TRBJ2-7
CDR3nt: TGCAGTGCGGATCCGGGACTAGCGGGGCCCTACGAGCAGTACTTC
CDR3aa: CSADPGLAGPYEQYF

abundance: .
v_gene: TRBV12-3/TRBV12-4
d_gene: .
j_gene: TRBJ1-1
CDR3nt: TGTGCCAGCAGCGCATTAACTGAAGCTTTCTTT
CDR3aa: CASSALTEAFF

abundance: few
v_gene: TRBV20-1
d_gene: .
j_gene: TRBJ1-2
CDR3nt: TGCAGTGCTCAGCGGGCAGGGGATGGTGGCTACACCTTC
CDR3aa: CSAQRAGDGGYTF

abundance: few
v_gene: TRBV27
d_gene: .
j_gene: TRBJ2-3
CDR3nt: TGTGCCAGCAGTTTATTTTCCGGCCGGGAAAGGAGGGATACGCAGTATTTT
CDR3aa: CASSLFSGRERRDTQYF

abundance: .
v_gene: TRBV20-1
d_gene: .
j_gene: TRBJ1-2
CDR3nt: TGCAGTGCTACCGATCGGGGGATAGACTATGGCTACACCTTC
CDR3aa: CSATDRGIDYGYTF

abundance: few
v_gene: TRBV28
d_gene: TRBD1
j_gene: TRBJ1-4
CDR3nt: TGTGCTCTCAGGGGGACAGCTAATGAAAAACTGTTTTTT
CDR3aa: CALRGTANEKLFF

abundance: .
v_gene: TRBV7-2
d_gene: .
j_gene: TRBJ2-7
CDR3nt: TGTGCCAGCAGCCCAGCCCTAGCTAACTACTACGAGCAGTACTTC
CDR3aa: CASSPALANYYEQYF